These 25 T cell receptor beta chains share one sample of origin, sequenced in a study of CD8 T cells in ankylosing spondylitis. Study findings and constraints: A motif of eight or nine highly homologous TCR beta variants was seen as apparently characteristic of ankylosing spondylitis blood.

These receptors have no known antigen. TCRdb analysed the 5' RACE reads with MiXCR anew, one entry per CDR3 protein. The sample yields more than 100,000 distinct CDR3 sequences, roughly 15% seen once. Material: blood, either unsorted or a sorted T cell fraction (not recorded which). The origin of the receptors is a male donor with ankylosing spondylitis.

This clonotype occurred a few times. The chain is built from TRBV2 and TRBJ1-1; the D is unclear. The length of the CDR3 is 10 residues. V was clipped by 6 bases and J by 8 bases, with 7 bases between them. Germline loops: CDR1 SNHLY, CDR2 FYNNEI. The DNA of the CDR3 is TGTGCCAGCAGCGTGGGGGAAGCTTTCTTT. Protein product: CASSVGEAFF. The whole variable domain, remainder taken from reference TRBV2 and TRBJ1-1, is EPEVTQTPSHQVTQMGQEVILRCVPISNHLYFYWYRQILGQKVEFLVSFYNNEISEKSEIFDDQFSVERPDGSNFTLKIRSTKLEDSAMYFCASSVGEAFFGQGTRLTVV.

The chain recombines TRBV29-1 with TRBJ2-3; 12 positions agree with TRBD2. V was clipped by 3 bases and J by 8 bases; unmatched bases: 9. The CDR3 covers 15 residues. The germline V gene has CDR1 SQVTM and CDR2 ANQGSEA. CDR3 protein: CSVEPTSGSPGTQYF. CDR3 DNA sequence: TGCAGCGTTGAGCCGACTAGCGGGAGTCCGGGTACGCAGTATTTT.

This clonotype occurred a few times. In DNA form, the CDR3 reads TGCGCCAGCAGCTTTCGGACAGGGGGGAACAATGAGCAGTTCTTC. It yields the protein CASSFRTGGNNEQFF. The rearrangement links TRBV4-1 to TRBJ2-1, with TRBD1 matching 10 bases. In germline, CDR1 is MGHRA, CDR2 YSYEKL. V shed 5 bases, J shed 5 bases, and the junction held 6 bases outside the gene matches. The CDR3 is made up of 15 amino acids.

This clonotype appeared a few times. The chain has TRBV7-9 and TRBJ1-1, with D unclear. V lost 3 bases and J 1 base, leaving 15 bases between the germline ends. The CDR3 has 16 residues. The V gene's germline CDR1 is SEHNR and CDR2 FQNEAQ (reference sequence). DNA of the CDR3: TGTGCCAGCAGCTTTCATCGTCCGGGAGCGAACACTGAAGCTTTCTTT. This codes for CASSFHRPGANTEAFF. The whole variable domain, remainder taken from reference TRBV7-9 and TRBJ1-1, is DTGVSQNPRHKITKRGQNVTFRCDPISEHNRLYWYRQTLGQGPEFLTYFQNEAQLEKSRLLSDRFSAERPKGSFSTLEIQRTEQGDSAMYLCASSFHRPGANTEAFFGQGTRLTVV.

This clonotype came up a few times. The rearrangement joins TRBV7-9 to TRBJ2-3; D gene unclear. The V gene's germline CDR1 is SEHNR and CDR2 FQNEAQ (reference sequence). Trimming took 1 base from V and 0 from J, leaving 8 bases between them. This CDR3 comprises 15 residues. CDR3 residues: CASSLVAQSTDTQYF. The CDR3 nucleotides read TGTGCCAGCAGCTTAGTAGCCCAGAGCACAGATACGCAGTATTTT.

The chain carries TRBV27 and TRBJ2-1; D uncertain. The CDR3 covers 12 residues. V was pared by 3 bases and J by 15 bases, with 15 bases between. Germline CDR1 is MNHEY and CDR2 is SMNVEV (reference sequence). The CDR3 region is CASSFGRWSLFF. In DNA, the CDR3 is TGTGCCAGCAGTTTCGGCCGATGGAGTCTGTTCTTC.

This clonotype was found a few times. The chain links TRBV6-1 to TRBJ1-2; no clear D. Germline V CDR1 and CDR2: MNHNS, SASEGT. Trimming pared 7 bases from V and 8 bases from J, leaving 20 bases between. This CDR3 has 14 amino acids. The CDR3 spells CASTYPGGQRGYTF. As DNA, the CDR3 is TGTGCCAGCACCTACCCCGGCGGGCAGCGGGGCTACACCTTC.

This clonotype was observed a handful of times. V gene TRBV9 combines with J gene TRBJ1-2, with TRBD1 matching over 8 bases. CDR1 and CDR2 (germline): SGDLS, YYNGEE. The CDR3 runs to 14 residues. The ends lost 3 bases at V and 4 bases at J; junction bases unmatched: 5. In nucleotides, the CDR3 is TGTGCCAGCAGCGCCCTGACAGGGGCCTATGGCTACACCTTC. Its protein is CASSALTGAYGYTF.

This clonotype was picked up a small number of times. The rearrangement uses TRBV6-6 and TRBJ2-3; 12 bases line up with TRBD2. Germline V gene data show CDR1 as MNHNY and CDR2 as SVGAGI (reference sequence). The CDR3 runs 13 residues. The J segment lost 14 bases and the V segment lost 10 bases, leaving 13 bases of the junction unmatched. The chain's CDR3 is CATASFPGLAGYF. DNA of the CDR3: TGTGCCACCGCCTCCTTCCCGGGACTAGCGGGGTATTTT.

The V call is TRBV19, the J call TRBJ2-3; 9 bases fit TRBD2. Germline-derived CDR1 and CDR2 are LNHDA and SQIVND (reference sequence). J gave up 4 bases and V 5 bases, and 4 bases lay outside the gene matches. This CDR3 spans 14 amino acids. The CDR3 DNA reads as TGTGCCAGTAGTCCTAGCGGGAACGCAGATACGCAGTATTTT. Protein sequence: CASSPSGNADTQYF.

The V call is TRBV9, the J call TRBJ1-2; unclear D gene. The V gene lost 0 bases and the J gene lost 5 bases, with 14 bases spanning the gap. This CDR3 is built from 15 residues. Germline loops: CDR1 SGDLS, CDR2 YYNGEE. The CDR3 spells CASSVGVPSSYGYTF. CDR3 in DNA: TGTGCCAGCAGCGTAGGGGTGCCGTCTTCGTATGGCTACACCTTC.

V is TRBV5-6 and J is TRBJ1-2, with a possible D match to TRBD1 (6 bases). The germline gives CDR1 SGHDT, CDR2 YYEEEE. The CDR3 is made up of 14 amino acids. Trimming took off 4 bases at V and 3 bases at J, with 13 bases between the two ends. The DNA for the CDR3 is TGTGCCAGCAGCCCGAGGGGGTTCGACTATGGCTACACCTTC. Translation gives CASSPRGFDYGYTF.

The CDR3 bases are TGTGCCAGCAGCCTCGACCGCCTAAGTGAAAAACTGTTTTTT. Protein sequence: CASSLDRLSEKLFF. This chain links TRBV9 with TRBJ1-4; D is uncertain. The CDR3 totals 14 residues. Trimming took 4 bases from V and 7 from J, leaving 14 bases between them. CDR1 and CDR2 from the germline V gene are SGDLS and YYNGEE.

This clonotype was seen only a few times. The chain is built from TRBV12-3 or TRBV12-4 and TRBJ2-1, with 14 bases aligning to TRBD2. V was clipped by 4 bases and J by 7 bases; unmatched bases: 9. The CDR3 covers 17 residues. For the CDR3, the DNA is TGTGCCAGCAGTTCCGGACTAGCGGGAGGCTTGGATAATGAGCAGTTCTTC. This translates into CASSSGLAGGLDNEQFF.

V gene TRBV2 combines with J gene TRBJ2-1; D is unclear. Per germline, CDR1 SNHLY and CDR2 FYNNEI. The CDR3 has 12 amino acids. Trimming removed 0 bases from V and 10 bases from J, with 7 bases in between. CDR3 in DNA: TGTGCCAGCAGTGAAGCTGAGAGAGAGCAGTTCTTC. Protein sequence: CASSEAEREQFF.

This clonotype came up a few times. The chain employs TRBV9 and TRBJ2-2, with 14 bases lining up with TRBD2. The CDR3 runs to 15 residues. Germline lookup yields CDR1 SGDLS and CDR2 YYNGEE. With V trimmed by 0 bases and J by 9 bases, 1 base remained unmatched. The CDR3, as DNA: TGTGCCAGCAGCGTAGGGACTAGCGGGAGGTGGGAGCTGTTTTTT. It yields the protein CASSVGTSGRWELFF.

This clonotype turned up a few times. The rearrangement links TRBV11-1 to TRBJ2-5, with 13 bases lining up with TRBD2. The germline CDR1 and CDR2 sequences are SGHAT and FQDESV (reference sequence). The junction had 14 bases not matched to a gene; V was cut back by 5 bases and J by 5 bases. This CDR3 is 18 amino acids long. In DNA form, the CDR3 reads TGTGCCAGCAGCACCCGGACTAGCGGGAGCGACGGATCGGAGACCCAGTACTTC. Protein product: CASSTRTSGSDGSETQYF.

This chain uses TRBV7-9 with TRBJ2-3, with 7 bases matching TRBD1. The CDR3 totals 13 residues. Germline CDR1 and CDR2: SEHNR and FQNEAQ (reference sequence). V lost 5 bases to trimming and J lost 4 bases; unmatched junction nucleotides: 3. The CDR3 region has the DNA TGTGCCAGCAGCAAAACAGGGGCAGATACGCAGTATTTT. Its translation: CASSKTGADTQYF.

The CDR3 reads CASSSWTGRDTDTQYF. In DNA, the CDR3 is TGTGCCAGCAGTTCTTGGACAGGTCGGGATACAGATACGCAGTATTTT. The V and J genes are TRBV27 and TRBJ2-3, with TRBD1 matching 7 bases. The germline CDR1 and CDR2 sequences are MNHEY and SMNVEV (reference sequence). J was trimmed by 3 bases and V by 4 bases; bases with no gene match: 10. CDR3 length: 16 residues.

The rearrangement uses TRBV4-1 and TRBJ2-6; unclear D gene. The V end was cut by 1 base, the J end by 0 bases, with 13 bases between. There are 18 residues in the CDR3. CDR1 MGHRA and CDR2 YSYEKL come from the germline V gene. CDR3 coding DNA: TGCGCCAGCAGCCAAGTAATTCCGGGCACCTCTGGGGCCAACGTCCTGACTTTC. Translation: CASSQVIPGTSGANVLTF.

This chain connects TRBV6-1 to TRBJ2-7; perhaps TRBD2 as D (5 bases). The V gene lost 1 base and the J gene lost 0 bases, with 19 bases spanning the gap. Per the germline V gene, CDR1 is MNHNS and CDR2 is SASEGT. This CDR3 comprises 18 residues. CDR3 sequence (DNA): TGTGCCAGCAGTGAAGGCCGACTATGGTCCGGGTTCTCCTACGAGCAGTACTTC. Its protein product is CASSEGRLWSGFSYEQYF.

This clonotype was detected only a few times. The chain is built from TRBV5-1 and TRBJ2-7; no clear D gene. The CDR3 runs to 16 residues. V was pared by 0 bases and J by 2 bases, with 15 bases between. Germline lookup yields CDR1 SGHRS and CDR2 YFSETQ. The CDR3 nucleotides read TGCGCCAGCAGCTTGGCCATTGGGATGGCCACCTACGAGCAGTACTTC. Residues: CASSLAIGMATYEQYF.

In its sample, this clonotype was seen a few times. V usage is TRBV7-9 and J usage is TRBJ2-7; 10 bases are shared with TRBD2. This CDR3 has 14 amino acids. The V and J ends lost 7 bases and 4 bases, in that order; junction bases with no gene match: 7. Germline CDR1 is SEHNR and CDR2 is FQNEAQ (reference sequence). CDR3 bases: TGTGCCAGCACCCCAGGACTAGCGGTATACGAGCAGTACTTC. It is translated as CASTPGLAVYEQYF. Filled out from reference TRBV7-9 and TRBJ2-7, the complete variable domain reads DTGVSQNPRHKITKRGQNVTFRCDPISEHNRLYWYRQTLGQGPEFLTYFQNEAQLEKSRLLSDRFSAERPKGSFSTLEIQRTEQGDSAMYLCASTPGLAVYEQYFGPGTRLTVT.

This clonotype showed up just a few times. The V gene is TRBV6-2 or TRBV6-3, the J gene TRBJ2-1; 9 bases line up with TRBD2. Per the germline V gene, CDR1 is MNHEY and CDR2 is SVGEGT. The CDR3 contains 17 residues. The V and J ends lost 6 bases and 8 bases, in that order; junction bases with no gene match: 17. The CDR3: CASRDIRDLAGVYEQFF. The CDR3 coding sequence is TGTGCCAGCAGGGATATACGGGATTTAGCGGGAGTTTATGAGCAGTTCTTC.

Here the CDR3 reads CASSQGFSEQYF. In DNA form, the CDR3 reads TGTGCCAGCAGTCAGGGGTTCAGCGAGCAGTACTTC. V and J are TRBV6-2 or TRBV6-3 and TRBJ2-7, with TRBD1 as a possible D gene (6 bases). This CDR3 has 12 amino acids. Germline CDR1 and CDR2: MNHEY and SVGEGT. Deletions cut 5 bases from V and 6 bases from J, with 11 bases between.